This T cell receptor beta chain originates from a study of memory CD4+ T cells and cytomegalovirus serostatus. Regarding the study as a whole: About 40% of the roughly 160 known CMV-associated TCRbeta sequences appeared in CD4+ memory.

Source study methods: After removing out-of-frame reads, under 2.5 million distinct TCRbeta sequences remained. Here immunoSEQ multiplex PCR was the method, and the copy in TCRdb shows in-frame clones only, minus some. The DNA was the basis for D and trimming; V, J and clone size are from that table. Among 80,000 or so clones listed, about 78% were seen once. Details on this clone: The antigen is unknown.

The sort gate was single viable CD3+CD4+CD8-CD45RO+ cells for memory CD4+ T cells. Serostatus was set by detecting CMV pp150, pp28, p38, p52 IgG. Looked up from germline, CDR1 is SGHRS and CDR2 is YFSETQ. V was clipped by 4 bases and J by 3 bases, with 10 bases between them. The CDR3 sequence is 13 residues long. The chain joins TRBV5-1 to TRBJ2-5; possibly TRBD2 for D (6 bases). Source material: memory CD4+ T cells from blood. The clonotype originates from an adult in good health and CMV-seropositive. The CDR3 DNA reads TGCGCCAGCAGCGCGCCGGGGGAAGAGACCCAGTACTTC. Protein sequence: CASSAPGEETQYF.